This T cell receptor beta chain was retrieved from a study of blood T cell repertoires in COVID-19. Study in general: The study drew acute and convalescent COVID-19 samples from the United States, Italy and Spain.

A case of COVID-19 had been met by exposed participants within 2 weeks before study entry. Germline lookup yields CDR1 SGHTA and CDR2 FQGNSA. Trimming removed 6 bases from V and 7 bases from J; junction bases left unmatched: 11. This CDR3 is 14 amino acids long. Some clones are missing from TCRdb's copy, which holds only in-frame ones; the method was immunoSEQ multiplex PCR. The table lists some 320,000 clones, roughly 90% of them singletons. This clonotype was obtained from a woman aged 25 to 45 who had been exposed to COVID-19. The V call is TRBV7-2, the J call TRBJ2-7, with 8 bases aligning to TRBD1. Sequenced input: PBMCs or T cells enriched from blood (not recorded which). CDR3 region: CASSMDRVWQEQYF. The CDR3 DNA reads as TGTGCCAGCAGTATGGACAGGGTCTGGCAAGAGCAGTACTTC.